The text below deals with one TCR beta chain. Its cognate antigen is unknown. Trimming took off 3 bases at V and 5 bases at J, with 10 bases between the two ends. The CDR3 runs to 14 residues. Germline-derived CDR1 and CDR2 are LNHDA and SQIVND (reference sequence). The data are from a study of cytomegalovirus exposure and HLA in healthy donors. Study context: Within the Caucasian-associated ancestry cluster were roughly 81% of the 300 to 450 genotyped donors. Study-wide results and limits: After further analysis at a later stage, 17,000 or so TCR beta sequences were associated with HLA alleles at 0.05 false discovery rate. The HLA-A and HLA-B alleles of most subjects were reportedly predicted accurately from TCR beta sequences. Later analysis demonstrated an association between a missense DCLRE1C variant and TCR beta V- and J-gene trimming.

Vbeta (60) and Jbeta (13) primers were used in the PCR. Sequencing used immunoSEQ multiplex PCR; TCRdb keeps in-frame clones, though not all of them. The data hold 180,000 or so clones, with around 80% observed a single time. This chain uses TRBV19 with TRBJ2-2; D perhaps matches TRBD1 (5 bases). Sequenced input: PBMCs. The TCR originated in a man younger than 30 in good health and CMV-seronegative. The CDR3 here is CASSIRTPTGELFF. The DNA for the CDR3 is TGTGCCAGTAGTATTAGGACACCGACCGGGGAGCTGTTTTTT. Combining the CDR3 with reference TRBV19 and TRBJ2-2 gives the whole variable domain DGGITQSPKYLFRKEGQNVTLSCEQNLNHDAMYWYRQDPGQGLRLIYYSQIVNDFQKGDIAEGYSVSREKKESFPLTVTSAQKNPTAFYLCASSIRTPTGELFFGEGSRLTVL.